A selection of T cell receptor beta chains follows, all from one sample in a study of T cells in Graves' hyperthyroidism and ophthalmopathy. TCRdb analysed the multiplex PCR reads with MiXCR anew, one entry per CDR3 protein. The sample lists around 620,000 distinct CDR3 sequences, roughly 16% occurring once. Sequencing was performed on blood. The receptors were gathered from a woman aged 30 to 39 with Graves' hyperthyroidism. Both conserved end residues are part of each CDR3. A D gene is named only where the DNA matches it firmly. A clone size is listed for some rows: how often the clone was seen (once, few, many), or a class if it is expanded.

d_call j_call clone_size v_call cdr3_nt cdr3_aa
. TRBJ1-1 many TRBV2 TGTGCCAGCACAGTAGGGGAGAACACTGAAGCTTTCTTT CASTVGENTEAFF
TRBD1 TRBJ2-3 many TRBV6-1 TGTGCCAGCAGTGGGTGGGGGACAGTAGGGACAGATACGCAGTATTTT CASSGWGTVGTDTQYF
TRBD2 TRBJ2-3 many TRBV7-3 TGTGCCAGCAGCTTAGCTGCGGGAGGTCCCACAGATACGCAGTATTTT CASSLAAGGPTDTQYF
. TRBJ2-3 many TRBV6-1 TGTGCCAGCAGTGAAACCGCGGGGAGTGGCGGGAAAGATACGCAGTATTTT CASSETAGSGGKDTQYF
TRBD1 TRBJ1-2 many TRBV7-2 TGTGCCAGCAGCCCCCAACAGGGGGGCCATGGCTACACCTTC CASSPQQGGHGYTF
. TRBJ1-1 few TRBV10-1 TGCGCCAGCAGTGCGAGCTACCGGGGGAACACTGAAGCTTTCTTT CASSASYRGNTEAFF
. TRBJ2-7 few TRBV30 TGTGCCTGGAGTCTCCGACCGTTATCCCCCCACGAGCAGTACTTC CAWSLRPLSPHEQYF
. TRBJ1-2 few TRBV5-1 TGCGCCAGCAGCTGGGGGGACCGGTCTCTAGATGGCTACACCTTC CASSWGDRSLDGYTF
. TRBJ2-1 . TRBV19 TGTGCCAGTAGTATCGGGACCTACTACAATGAGCAGTTCTTC CASSIGTYYNEQFF
. TRBJ1-1 . TRBV6-2/TRBV6-3 TGTGCCAGCAGTTTTAGGAGCACTGAAGCTTTCTTT CASSFRSTEAFF
. TRBJ2-6 few TRBV6-2/TRBV6-3 TGTGCCAGCAGTTATAGGGGGGCTGGGGCCAACGTCCTGACTTTC CASSYRGAGANVLTF
TRBD1 TRBJ2-3 . TRBV19 TGTGCCAGTAGTCCTGCAGGGGGTCCAGATACGCAGTATTTT CASSPAGGPDTQYF
TRBD2 TRBJ2-2 . TRBV20-1 TGCAGTGCTAGTTGGGGACTAGTTGATACCGGGGAGCTGTTTTTT CSASWGLVDTGELFF